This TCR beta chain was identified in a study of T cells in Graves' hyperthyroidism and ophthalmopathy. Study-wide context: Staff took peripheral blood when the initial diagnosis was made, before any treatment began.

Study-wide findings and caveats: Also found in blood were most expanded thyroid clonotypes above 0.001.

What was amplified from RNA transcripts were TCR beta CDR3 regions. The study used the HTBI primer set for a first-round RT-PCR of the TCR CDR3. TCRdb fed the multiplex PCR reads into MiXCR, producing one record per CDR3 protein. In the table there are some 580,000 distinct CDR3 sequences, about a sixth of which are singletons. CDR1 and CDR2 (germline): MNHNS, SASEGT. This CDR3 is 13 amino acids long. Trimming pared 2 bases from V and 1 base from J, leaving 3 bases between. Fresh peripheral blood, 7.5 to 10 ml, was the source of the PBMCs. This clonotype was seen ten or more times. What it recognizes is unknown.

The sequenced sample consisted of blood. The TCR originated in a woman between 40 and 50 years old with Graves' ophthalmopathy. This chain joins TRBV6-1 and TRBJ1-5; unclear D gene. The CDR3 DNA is TGTGCCAGCAGTGAACAGAGCAATCAGCCCCAGCATTTT. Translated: CASSEQSNQPQHF.